The entry below gives a single T cell receptor beta chain sequence along with its context. Its antigen is not identified. The table came from immunoSEQ multiplex PCR; TCRdb's copy has only in-frame clones and leaves some out. Of some 13,000 clones listed, about 88% are singletons. These data come from a study of STAT3 mutations in large granular lymphocyte leukemia. Whole-study context: Roughly half the longitudinally sequenced T-LGLL patients had canonical STAT3 mutations.

Points from the study as a whole: Every T-LGLL patient had at least one immunodominant TCRbeta clonotype.

Germline-derived CDR1 and CDR2 are SGDLS and YYNGEE. The CDR3 is 15 residues long. Trimming took 0 bases from V and 3 from J, leaving 11 bases between them. The TCR was taken from a human donor with T large granular lymphocyte leukemia. Some clones in this sample may be carry-over from other donors' samples. The V call is TRBV9, the J call TRBJ2-3; D is uncertain. The source material was PBMCs. The CDR3 protein is CASSVEGTRTDTQYF. The CDR3 region has the DNA TGTGCCAGCAGCGTAGAGGGAACGAGGACAGATACGCAGTATTTT. Full variable domain (outside the CDR3, taken from reference TRBV9 and TRBJ2-3): DSGVTQTPKHLITATGQRVTLRCSPRSGDLSVYWYQQSLDQGLQFLIQYYNGEERAKGNILERFSAQQFPDLHSELNLSSLELGDSALYFCASSVEGTRTDTQYFGPGTRLTVL.